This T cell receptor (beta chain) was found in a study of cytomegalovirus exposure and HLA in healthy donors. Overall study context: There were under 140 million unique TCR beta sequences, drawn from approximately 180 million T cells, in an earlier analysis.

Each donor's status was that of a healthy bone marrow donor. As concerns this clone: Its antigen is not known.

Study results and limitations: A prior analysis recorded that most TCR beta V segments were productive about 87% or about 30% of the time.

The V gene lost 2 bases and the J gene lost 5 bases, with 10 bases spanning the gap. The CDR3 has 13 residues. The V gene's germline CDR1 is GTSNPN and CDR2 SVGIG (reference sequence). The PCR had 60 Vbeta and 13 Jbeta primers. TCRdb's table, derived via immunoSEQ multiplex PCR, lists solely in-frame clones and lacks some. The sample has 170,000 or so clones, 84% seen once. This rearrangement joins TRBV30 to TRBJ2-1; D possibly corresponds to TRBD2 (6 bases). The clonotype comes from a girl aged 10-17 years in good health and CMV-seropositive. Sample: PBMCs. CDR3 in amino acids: CAWSPGVNNEQFF. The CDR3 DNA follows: TGTGCCTGGAGTCCGGGGGTTAACAATGAGCAGTTCTTC.